The entry that follows covers one T cell receptor beta chain sequence. This clonotype has just a few counts. The specificity of this receptor is unknown. No quality values exist for individual bases; no much larger clone is one base distant. Ficoll-Paque density gradient centrifugation was the method used to isolate PBMCs. This sample stems from a study of T-cell memory formation after mild COVID-19 (dated by TCRdb to about 2021). Regarding the study in general: TCR sequence clusters from the two donors were found to be largely donor specific. In a couple of donors, T-cell clones that expanded and contracted after mild COVID-19 were followed by sequencing TCRalpha and TCRbeta repertoires longitudinally. The cohort comprised two young, previously healthy adult volunteers, one female and one male. Paper-wide results and their limitations: Clones contracting from day 15 to 85 had balanced CD4/CD8 phenotypes, while a second wave expanding from day 15 to 37 was biased towards CD4+. The study included only a couple of mild cases, and larger cohorts that include severe cases with pre-infection samples were judged to be necessary. Some responding clones were found in pre-infection memory, which suggests that pre-existing cross-reactive memory T cells took part in the SARS-CoV-2 response. The second-wave clones that peaked on day 37 were not confirmed to be SARS-CoV-2 specific. Contracting CD4+ clones were located mainly in the CM and EM memory subsets, whereas CD8+ clones were found to be enriched in EMRA.

Sequencing instrument: Illumina NovaSeq 6000. TCRalpha and TCRbeta cDNA libraries were constructed by 5'RACE with constant-segment primers, with sample barcodes and unique molecular identifiers being introduced. Trizol reagent was used to extract RNA from every sample. The libraries were amplified in two PCR steps, and the second step added a second sample barcode and Illumina TruSeq adapters. Libraries were sequenced on an Illumina NovaSeq with 2 x 150 bp paired-end reads. Per the source publication's procedure: With migec v1.2.7, reads were demultiplexed and then collapsed into UMI-guided consensus sequences. Using mixcr v2.1.11, the UMI consensuses were aligned to TRA and TRB V and J templates and assembled into clonotypes. Expanded or contracted clonotypes were those called significant by both edgeR and NoisET, with noise models trained on biological replicates. edgeR calls used a false discovery rate-adjusted p below 0.01 and a log2 fold-change threshold of 1. As an exploratory analysis of dynamics, max-normalized trajectories of the 1000 most abundant clonotypes were examined by PCA with hierarchical clustering. Separately sequenced CD4+ and CD8+ repertoires were used to assign the CD4 or CD8 phenotype of responding clones. Starting from the raw public reads, TCRdb applied fastp trimming at Q25, assembled clones with MiXCR and retained in-frame beta chains. Every entry covers one CDR3 protein and lists the most common genes and DNA from its rows. The V and J calls reflect TCRdb's pipeline rather than the authors' work. For this sample the table gives some 320,000 distinct CDR3 sequences, of which around 15% were detected only once. In total, the top ten clones hold approximately 20% of the sample.

The sequenced sample consisted of PBMCs or a T cell subset sorted from them (not recorded which). This TCR was recovered from a man younger than 30 who had mild COVID-19 (a few samples of this study predate the infection). The sample titles of this study are shuffled in the database, so cell type and time point are left out; the donor was told from shared clones.

The CDR3 is CASSRGQGSASGANVLTF. The DNA reads TGTGCCAGCAGCCGCGGACAGGGATCCGCCTCTGGGGCCAACGTCCTGACTTTC. The sequence is built from TRBV7-3 and TRBJ2-6, with 8 junctional bases fitting TRBD1. According to the germline V gene, CDR1 reads SGHTA and CDR2 reads FQGTGA. V and J are trimmed by 5 bases and 0 bases, and the gene matches miss 9 bases of the junction. From cysteine to phenylalanine, the CDR3 is 18 amino acids long. Only the CDR3 portion is preserved as DNA: 54 bases, with reading frame beginning at the first base.